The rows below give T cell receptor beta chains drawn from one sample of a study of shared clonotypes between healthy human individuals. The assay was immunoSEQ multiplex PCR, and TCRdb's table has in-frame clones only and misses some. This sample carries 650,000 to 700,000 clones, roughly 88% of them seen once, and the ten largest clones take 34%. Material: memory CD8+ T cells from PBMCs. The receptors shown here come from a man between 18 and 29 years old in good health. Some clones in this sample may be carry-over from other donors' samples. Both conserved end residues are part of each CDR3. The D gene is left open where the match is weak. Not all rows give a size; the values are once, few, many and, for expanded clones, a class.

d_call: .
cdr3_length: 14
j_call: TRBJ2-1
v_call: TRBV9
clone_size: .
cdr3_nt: TGTGCCAGCAGCGTAGATCTCAGGCGCGATGAGCAGTTCTTC
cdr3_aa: CASSVDLRRDEQFF

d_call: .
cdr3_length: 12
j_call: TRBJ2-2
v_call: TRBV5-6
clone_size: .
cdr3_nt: TGTGCCAGCAGCTTCCGAACCGGGGAGCTGTTTTTT
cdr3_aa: CASSFRTGELFF

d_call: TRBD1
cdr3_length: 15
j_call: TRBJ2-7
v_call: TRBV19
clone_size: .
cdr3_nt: TGTGCCAGTAGCCCCAACCGGGACAGGGGACGCGAGCAGTACTTC
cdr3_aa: CASSPNRDRGREQYF

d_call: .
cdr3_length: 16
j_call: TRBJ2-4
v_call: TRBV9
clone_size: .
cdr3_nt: TGTGCCAGCAGCAGGGGCAGGGAAAGCCAAAAAAACATTCAGTACTTC
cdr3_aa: CASSRGRESQKNIQYF

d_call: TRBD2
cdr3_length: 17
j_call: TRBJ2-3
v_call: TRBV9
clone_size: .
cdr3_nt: TGTGCCAGCAGCGTCCGAACTAGCGGTCCTAGCACAGATACGCAGTATTTT
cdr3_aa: CASSVRTSGPSTDTQYF

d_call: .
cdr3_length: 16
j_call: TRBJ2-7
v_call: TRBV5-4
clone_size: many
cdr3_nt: TGTGCCAGCAGCTTAGGCTTGGGAGGGGGCTTGAACGAGCAGTACTTC
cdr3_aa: CASSLGLGGGLNEQYF

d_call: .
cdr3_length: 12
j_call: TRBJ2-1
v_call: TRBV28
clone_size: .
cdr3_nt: TGTGCCAGCAGTTTCTCGAGCAATGAGCAGTTCTTC
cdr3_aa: CASSFSSNEQFF

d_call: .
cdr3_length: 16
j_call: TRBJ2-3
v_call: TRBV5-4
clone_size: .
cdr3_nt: TGTGCCAGCAGCTTGCGGGAGTCGGAGGACACAGATACGCAGTATTTT
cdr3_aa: CASSLRESEDTDTQYF

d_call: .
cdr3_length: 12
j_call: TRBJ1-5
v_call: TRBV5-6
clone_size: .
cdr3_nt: TGTGCCAGCAGCTTGGGGTCCCAGCCCCAGCATTTT
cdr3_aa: CASSLGSQPQHF

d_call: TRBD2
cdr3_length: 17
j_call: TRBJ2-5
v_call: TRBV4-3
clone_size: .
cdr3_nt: TGCGCCAGCAGCCAAGATCTGGCTAGCGGGAGTAGGGAGACCCAGTACTTC
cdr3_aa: CASSQDLASGSRETQYF

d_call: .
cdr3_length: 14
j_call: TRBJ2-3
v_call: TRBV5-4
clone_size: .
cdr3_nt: TGTGCCAGCAGCTTGGACAGAGGCACAGATACGCAGTATTTT
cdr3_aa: CASSLDRGTDTQYF

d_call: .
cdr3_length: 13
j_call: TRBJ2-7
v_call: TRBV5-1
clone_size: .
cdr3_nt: TGCGCCAGCAGCCACGACTTACCCTACGAGCAGTACTTC
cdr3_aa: CASSHDLPYEQYF

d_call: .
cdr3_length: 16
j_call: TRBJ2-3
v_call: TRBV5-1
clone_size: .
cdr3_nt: TGCGCCAGCAGCTTTGCCTACAGGGAAAGCACAGATACGCAGTATTTT
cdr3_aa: CASSFAYRESTDTQYF

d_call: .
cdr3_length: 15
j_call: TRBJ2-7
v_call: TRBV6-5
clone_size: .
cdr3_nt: TGTGCCAGCAGTCCGATCTTGACACTTTTCTACGAGCAGTACTTC
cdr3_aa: CASSPILTLFYEQYF

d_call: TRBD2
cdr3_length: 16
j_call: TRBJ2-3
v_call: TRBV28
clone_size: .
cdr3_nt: TGTGCCAGCAGTTTATGGACTAGCGGGAGGGCAGATACGCAGTATTTT
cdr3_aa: CASSLWTSGRADTQYF

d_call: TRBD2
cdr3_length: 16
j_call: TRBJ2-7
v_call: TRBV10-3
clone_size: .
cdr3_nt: TGTGCCATCAGTGTTCTACTAGCGGGAGGCTCCTACGAGCAGTACTTC
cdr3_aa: CAISVLLAGGSYEQYF

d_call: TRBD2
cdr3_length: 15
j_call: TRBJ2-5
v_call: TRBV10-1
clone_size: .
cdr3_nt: TGCGCCAGCAGTGAATCTAGCGGGAGTTCTGAGACCCAGTACTTC
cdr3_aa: CASSESSGSSETQYF

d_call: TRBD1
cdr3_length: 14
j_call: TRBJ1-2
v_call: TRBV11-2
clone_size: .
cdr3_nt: TGTGCCAGCAGCTACGCAGGGGGCGCGGATGGCTACACCTTC
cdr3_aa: CASSYAGGADGYTF

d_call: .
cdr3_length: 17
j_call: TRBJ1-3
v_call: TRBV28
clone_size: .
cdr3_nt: TGTGCCAGCAGTTTATATTGGGGCGCTAACTCTGGAAACACCATATATTTT
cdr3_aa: CASSLYWGANSGNTIYF

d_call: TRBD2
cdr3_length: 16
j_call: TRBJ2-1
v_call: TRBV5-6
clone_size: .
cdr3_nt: TGTGCCAGCAGCCTACTGAGCGGGACCTCCTACAATGAGCAGTTCTTC
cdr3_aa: CASSLLSGTSYNEQFF

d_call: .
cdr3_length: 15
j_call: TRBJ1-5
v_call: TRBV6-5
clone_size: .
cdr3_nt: TGTGCCAGCAGTTACTCCCGAGGGAGCAATCAGCCCCAGCATTTT
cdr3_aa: CASSYSRGSNQPQHF

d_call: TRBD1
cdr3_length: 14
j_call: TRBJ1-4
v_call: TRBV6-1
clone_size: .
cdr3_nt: TGTGCCAGCAGTGGGGGGACAGGGTTTGAAAAACTGTTTTTT
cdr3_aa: CASSGGTGFEKLFF

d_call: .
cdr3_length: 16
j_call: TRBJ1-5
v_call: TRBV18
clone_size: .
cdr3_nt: TGTGCCAGCTCACCTTCCGGGACCCGGACGTATCAGCCCCAGCATTTT
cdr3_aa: CASSPSGTRTYQPQHF

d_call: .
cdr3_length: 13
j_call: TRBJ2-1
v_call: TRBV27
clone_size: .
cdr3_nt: TGTGCCAGCAGCCCCCTCCCCTACAATGAGCAGTTCTTC
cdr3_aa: CASSPLPYNEQFF

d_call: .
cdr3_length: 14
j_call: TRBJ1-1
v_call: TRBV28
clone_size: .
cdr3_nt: .
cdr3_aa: CASSFGEGNTEAFF

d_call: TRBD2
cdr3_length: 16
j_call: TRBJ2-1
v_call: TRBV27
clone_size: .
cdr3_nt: TGTGCCAGCAGTCCGACCCTAGCGGACTCCTACAATGAGCAGTTCTTC
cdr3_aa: CASSPTLADSYNEQFF

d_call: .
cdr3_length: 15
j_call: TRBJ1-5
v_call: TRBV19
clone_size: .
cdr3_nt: TGTGCCAGTAGTATGTTGCAGTATAGCAATCAGCCCCAGCATTTT
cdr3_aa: CASSMLQYSNQPQHF

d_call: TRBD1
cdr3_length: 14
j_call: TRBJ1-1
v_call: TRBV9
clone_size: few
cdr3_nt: TGTGCCAGCAGCTTACAGGGGGGGAACACTGAAGCTTTCTTT
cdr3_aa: CASSLQGGNTEAFF

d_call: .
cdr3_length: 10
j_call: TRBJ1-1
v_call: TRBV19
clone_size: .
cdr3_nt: TGTGCCAGTGGCCCTACTGAAGCTTTCTTT
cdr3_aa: CASGPTEAFF

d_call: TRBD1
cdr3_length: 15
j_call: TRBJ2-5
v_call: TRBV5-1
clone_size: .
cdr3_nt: TGCGCCAGCAGCCCGCTCCGGACAGGAAAAGAGACCCAGTACTTC
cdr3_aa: CASSPLRTGKETQYF

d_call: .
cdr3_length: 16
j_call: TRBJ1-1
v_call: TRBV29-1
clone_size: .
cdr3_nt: TGCAGCGTTTTCCCGGGGCCGTCGGGGATGAACACTGAAGCTTTCTTT
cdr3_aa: CSVFPGPSGMNTEAFF

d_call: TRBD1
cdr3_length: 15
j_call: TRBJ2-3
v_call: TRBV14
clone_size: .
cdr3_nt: TGTGCCAGCAGCCCTTGGACAGGGCCCACAGATACGCAGTATTTT
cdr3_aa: CASSPWTGPTDTQYF

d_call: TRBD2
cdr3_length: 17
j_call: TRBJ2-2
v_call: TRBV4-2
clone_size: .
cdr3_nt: TGTGCCAGCAGCCAAGGTCGACTAGCGGGAGGGCCCGGGGAGCTGTTTTTT
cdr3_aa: CASSQGRLAGGPGELFF

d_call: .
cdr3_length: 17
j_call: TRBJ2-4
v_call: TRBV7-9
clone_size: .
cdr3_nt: TGTGCCAGCAGCTTATTGGCAGGGGCGCGGGCCAAAAACATTCAGTACTTC
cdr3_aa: CASSLLAGARAKNIQYF

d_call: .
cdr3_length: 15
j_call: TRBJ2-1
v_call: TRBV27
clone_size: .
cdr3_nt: TGTGCCAGCAGTTTAGCGGGACTCTTCTACAATGAGCAGTTCTTC
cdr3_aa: CASSLAGLFYNEQFF

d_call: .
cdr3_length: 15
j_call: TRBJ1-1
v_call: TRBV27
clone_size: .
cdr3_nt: TGTGCCAGCAGTCTTCGTTTGGGGGCGCCCACTGAAGCTTTCTTT
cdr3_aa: CASSLRLGAPTEAFF

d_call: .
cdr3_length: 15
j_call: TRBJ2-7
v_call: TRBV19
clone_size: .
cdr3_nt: TGTGCCAGTAGTATGGCCGAAATTGGGGACTACGAGCAGTACTTC
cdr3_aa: CASSMAEIGDYEQYF

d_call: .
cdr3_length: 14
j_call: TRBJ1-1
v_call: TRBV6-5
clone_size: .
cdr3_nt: TGTGCCAGCAGAACAAGGGCGCGGGACACTGAAGCTTTCTTT
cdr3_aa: CASRTRARDTEAFF

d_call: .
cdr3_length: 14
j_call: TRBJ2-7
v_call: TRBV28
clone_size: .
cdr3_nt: TGTGCCAGCAGTTTAATGAGAAGATTCTACGAGCAGTACTTC
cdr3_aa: CASSLMRRFYEQYF

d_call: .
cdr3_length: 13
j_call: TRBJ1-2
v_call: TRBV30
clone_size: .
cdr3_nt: TGTGCCTGGAGCCCCGGGACGGAGGGCGGCTACACCTTC
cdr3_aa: CAWSPGTEGGYTF

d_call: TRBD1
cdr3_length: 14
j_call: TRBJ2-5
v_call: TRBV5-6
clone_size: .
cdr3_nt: TGTGCCAGCAGTTCCGACAGGGACCTCGAGACCCAGTACTTC
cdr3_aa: CASSSDRDLETQYF

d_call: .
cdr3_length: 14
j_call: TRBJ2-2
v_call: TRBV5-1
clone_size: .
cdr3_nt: TGCGCCAGCAGCCCCTTACGGGCCGCCGGGGAGCTGTTTTTT
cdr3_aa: CASSPLRAAGELFF

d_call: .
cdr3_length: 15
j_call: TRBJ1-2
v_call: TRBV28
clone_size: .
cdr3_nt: TGTGCCAGCAGTTACCGGGCCAGCCCTAACTATGGCTACACCTTC
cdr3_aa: CASSYRASPNYGYTF

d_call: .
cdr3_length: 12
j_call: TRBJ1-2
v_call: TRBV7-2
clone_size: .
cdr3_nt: TGTGCCAGCAGCTTATCAGGCGGAGGCTACACCTTC
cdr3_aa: CASSLSGGGYTF

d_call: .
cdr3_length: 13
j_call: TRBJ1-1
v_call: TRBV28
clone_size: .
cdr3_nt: TGTGCCAGCAGTTTCGTCCCGGGGACTGAAGCTTTCTTT
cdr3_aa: CASSFVPGTEAFF

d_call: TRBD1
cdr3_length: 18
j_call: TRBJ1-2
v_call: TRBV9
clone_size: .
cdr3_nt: TGTGCCAGCAGCTCGAGAAGTGGACAGGGGGCGGCTAACTATGGCTACACCTTC
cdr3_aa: CASSSRSGQGAANYGYTF

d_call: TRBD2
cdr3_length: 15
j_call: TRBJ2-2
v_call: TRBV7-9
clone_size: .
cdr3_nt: TGTGCCAGCAGCCAGGGACTAGCGGGAGCCGGGGAGCTGTTTTTT
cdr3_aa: CASSQGLAGAGELFF

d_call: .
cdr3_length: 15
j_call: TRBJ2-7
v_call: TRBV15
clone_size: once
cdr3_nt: TGTGCCACCAGCAGGGGACGGGCCAATGACTACGAGCAGTACTTC
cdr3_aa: CATSRGRANDYEQYF

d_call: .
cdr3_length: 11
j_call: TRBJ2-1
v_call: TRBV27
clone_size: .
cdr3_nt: TGTGCCACGTCTCCGGGAGATGAGCAGTTCTTC
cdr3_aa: CATSPGDEQFF

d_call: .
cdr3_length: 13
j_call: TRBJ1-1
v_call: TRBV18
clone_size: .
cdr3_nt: TGTGCCAGCTCACCAGAACAGGGAGGCGAAGCTTTCTTT
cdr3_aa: CASSPEQGGEAFF

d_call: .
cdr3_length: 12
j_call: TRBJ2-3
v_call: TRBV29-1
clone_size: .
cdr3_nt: TGCAGCGTAGAGGGGGGTGCAGATACGCAGTATTTT
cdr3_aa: CSVEGGADTQYF

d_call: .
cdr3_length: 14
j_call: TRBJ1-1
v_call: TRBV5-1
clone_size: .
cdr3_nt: TGCGCCAGCAGCTTGGGCGGATTTGGCACTGAAGCTTTCTTT
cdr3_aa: CASSLGGFGTEAFF

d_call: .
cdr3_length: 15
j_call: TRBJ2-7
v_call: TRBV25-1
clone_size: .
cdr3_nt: TGTGCCAGCAGTGTCACGAGTGGCTGGCCCTACGAGCAGTACTTC
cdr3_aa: CASSVTSGWPYEQYF